The T cell receptor beta chain described here comes from a study of T cells after yellow fever vaccination. General study results and limits: Just a small share of clonotypes turned up in the CD4 compartment as well as the CD8 compartment.

MiXCR, applied by TCRdb to the 5' RACE reads, yields one record per CDR3 protein. The sample holds a few hundred thousand distinct CDR3 sequences, less than 9% seen once. The ends were cut back, 4 bases at V and 2 bases at J, with 10 bases in the middle. The CDR3 has 13 residues. Germline CDR1 and CDR2: SGHRS and YFSETQ. As regards this clonotype: The antigen remains undetermined.

The material was CD4+ T cells sorted from PBMCs, obtained 15 days after the yellow fever booster vaccination. The rearrangement joins TRBV5-1 to TRBJ2-7, with a tentative D call TRBD1 (5 bases). The clonotype originates from a man aged 25-45 years who received the YFV17D yellow fever vaccine. Written as DNA, the CDR3 is TGCGCCAGCAGCCATGACAGAACCTACGAGCAGTACTTC. It specifies CASSHDRTYEQYF.